The T cell receptor (beta chain) under discussion was sequenced for a study of blood T cell repertoires in COVID-19. As for the study in general: The analysed material was cDNA or gDNA that came from T cells, B-cell-depleted T cells, or PBMCs.

Sequencing was performed with immunoSEQ multiplex PCR; in TCRdb, only in-frame clones are kept and a portion is missing. Altogether hundreds of thousands of clones are present, 70% to 85% being singletons, with the ten largest covering approximately 1.9%. CDR3 size: 14 residues. Per the germline V gene, CDR1 is SGHRS and CDR2 is YFSETQ. The V gene end was trimmed by 0 bases and the J gene end by 5 bases; junction bases not matched to a gene: 4. This receptor was taken from a woman older than 75 with acute or convalescent COVID-19. The sequenced material came from peripheral blood. The chain is built from TRBV5-1 and TRBJ1-2, with 7 bases identical to TRBD1. The CDR3 region has the DNA TGCGCCAGCAGCTTGGTTACAGGGGTTTATGGCTACACCTTC. This codes for CASSLVTGVYGYTF.